A selection of T cell receptor beta chains follows, all from one sample in a study of cytomegalovirus exposure and HLA in healthy donors. Data came from immunoSEQ multiplex PCR; TCRdb stores just in-frame clones and leaves some out. The sample has around 150,000 clones; over 85% are singletons. The sequenced sample was PBMCs. These receptors all come from a young woman in good health and CMV-seropositive. Both conserved end residues are part of each CDR3. Fields, in order: V gene, clone size, J gene, D gene, CDR3 protein, CDR3 DNA. The D gene is left open where the match is weak. Expanded clones are given a class, and other clones once, few, many or no size at all.

TRBV5-1	-	TRBJ2-4	-	CASSPQTRGGAKNIQYF	TGCGCCAGCAGCCCCCAGACTAGGGGTGGAGCCAAAAACATTCAGTACTTC
TRBV19	-	TRBJ1-5	TRBD1	CASSTWTGSNQPQHF	TGTGCCAGTAGTACCTGGACAGGGAGCAATCAGCCCCAGCATTTT
TRBV6-5	-	TRBJ2-1	TRBD1	CASSTTGGTEQFF	TGTGCCAGCAGCACCACAGGGGGCACTGAGCAGTTCTTC
TRBV10-3	-	TRBJ2-1	TRBD2	CAISTLAGEYNEQFF	TGTGCCATCAGTACACTAGCGGGAGAGTACAATGAGCAGTTCTTC
TRBV7-9	once	TRBJ2-3	-	CASSPRGGERTDTQYF	TGTGCCAGCAGCCCCCGGGGTGGAGAACGCACAGATACGCAGTATTTT
TRBV19	-	TRBJ1-4	-	CASSPRGGEKLFF	TGTGCCAGTAGCCCCCGGGGTGGGGAAAAACTGTTTTTT
TRBV10-3	-	TRBJ2-1	TRBD2	CAISDLLAGEIEQFF	TGTGCCATCAGTGACCTTTTGGCGGGAGAAATTGAGCAGTTCTTC
TRBV19	-	TRBJ1-1	TRBD1	CATGIVNTEAFF	TGTGCGACAGGGATTGTGAACACTGAAGCTTTCTTT
TRBV2	-	TRBJ1-5	-	CASSEGYSNQPQHF	TGTGCCAGCAGTGAAGGTTATAGCAATCAGCCCCAGCATTTT
TRBV5-5	-	TRBJ2-7	TRBD2	CASSLVGRAYEQYF	TGTGCCAGCAGCTTGGTCGGGAGGGCCTACGAGCAGTACTTC
TRBV10-1	-	TRBJ2-3	-	CASSEGGSTDTQYF	TGCGCCAGCAGTGAAGGCGGGAGCACAGATACGCAGTATTTT